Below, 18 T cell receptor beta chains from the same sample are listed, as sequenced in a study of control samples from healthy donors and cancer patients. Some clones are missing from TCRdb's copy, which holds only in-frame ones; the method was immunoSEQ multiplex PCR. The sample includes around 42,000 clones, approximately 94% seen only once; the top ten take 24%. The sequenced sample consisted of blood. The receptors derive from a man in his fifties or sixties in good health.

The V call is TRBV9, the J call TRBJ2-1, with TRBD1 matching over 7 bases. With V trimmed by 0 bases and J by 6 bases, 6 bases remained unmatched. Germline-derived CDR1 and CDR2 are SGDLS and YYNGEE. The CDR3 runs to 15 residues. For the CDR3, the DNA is TGTGCCAGCAGCGTAGCGGGACAGAGCTCCAATGAGCAGTTCTTC. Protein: CASSVAGQSSNEQFF.

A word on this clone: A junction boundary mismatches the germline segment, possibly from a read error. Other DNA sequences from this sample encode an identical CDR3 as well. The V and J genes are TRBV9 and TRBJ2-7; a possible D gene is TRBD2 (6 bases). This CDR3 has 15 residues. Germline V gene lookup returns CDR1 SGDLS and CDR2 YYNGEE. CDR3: CASSAQPGLSYEQYF. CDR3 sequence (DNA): TGTGCCAGCAGCGCCCAACCGGGACTCAGCTACGAACAGTACTTC. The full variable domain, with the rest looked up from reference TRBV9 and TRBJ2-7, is DSGVTQTPKHLITATGQRVTLRCSPRSGDLSVYWYQQSLDQGLQFLIQYYNGEERAKGNILERFSAQQFPDLHSELNLSSLELGDSALYFCASSAQPGLSYEQYFGPGTRLTVT.

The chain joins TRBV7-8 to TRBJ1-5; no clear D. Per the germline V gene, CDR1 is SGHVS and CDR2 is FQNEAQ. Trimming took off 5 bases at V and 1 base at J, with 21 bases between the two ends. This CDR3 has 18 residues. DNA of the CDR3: TGTGCCAGCAGCCTCCGGCCTTGGGGAGAGGTGAGCAATCAGCCCCAGCATTTT. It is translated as CASSLRPWGEVSNQPQHF.

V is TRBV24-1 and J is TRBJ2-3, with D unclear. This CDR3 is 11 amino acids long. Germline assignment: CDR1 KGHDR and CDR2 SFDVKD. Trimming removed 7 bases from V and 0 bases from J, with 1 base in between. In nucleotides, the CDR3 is TGTGCCACCAGCAGCACAGATACGCAGTATTTT. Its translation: CATSSTDTQYF.

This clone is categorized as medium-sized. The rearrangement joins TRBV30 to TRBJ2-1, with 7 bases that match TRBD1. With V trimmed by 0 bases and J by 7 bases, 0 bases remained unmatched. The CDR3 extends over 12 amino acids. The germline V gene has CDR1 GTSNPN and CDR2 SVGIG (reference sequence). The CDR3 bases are TGTGCCTGGAGTGTACAGGGGAATGAGCAGTTCTTC. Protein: CAWSVQGNEQFF.

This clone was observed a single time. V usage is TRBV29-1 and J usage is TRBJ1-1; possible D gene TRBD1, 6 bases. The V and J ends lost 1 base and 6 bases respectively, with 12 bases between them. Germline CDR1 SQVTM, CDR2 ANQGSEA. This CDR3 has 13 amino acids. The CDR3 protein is CSVEAGGGSEAFF. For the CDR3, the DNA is TGCAGCGTTGAAGCGGGGGGCGGGTCTGAAGCTTTCTTT.

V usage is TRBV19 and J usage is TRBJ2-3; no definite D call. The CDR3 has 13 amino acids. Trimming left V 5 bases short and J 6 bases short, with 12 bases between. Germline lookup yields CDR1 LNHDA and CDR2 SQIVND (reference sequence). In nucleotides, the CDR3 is TGTGCCAGTAGTCCCACTGCGGCCGATACGCAGTATTTT. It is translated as CASSPTAADTQYF.

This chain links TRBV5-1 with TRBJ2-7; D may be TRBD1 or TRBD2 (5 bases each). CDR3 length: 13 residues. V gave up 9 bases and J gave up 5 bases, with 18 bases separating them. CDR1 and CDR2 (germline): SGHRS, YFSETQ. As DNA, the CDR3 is TGCGCCACCTCTACCGGGGCCAGAGACGAGCAGTACTTC. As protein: CATSTGARDEQYF.

The CDR3, as DNA: TGTGCCAGCAGCCGGGGACGGTTCCAAGAGACCCAGTACTTC. Translation gives CASSRGRFQETQYF. V and J are TRBV7-2 and TRBJ2-5; possibly TRBD1 or TRBD2 for D (5 bases each). CDR1 and CDR2 from the germline V gene are SGHTA and FQGNSA. V lost 5 bases, J lost 1 base, and 11 bases lay in between. There are 14 residues in the CDR3.

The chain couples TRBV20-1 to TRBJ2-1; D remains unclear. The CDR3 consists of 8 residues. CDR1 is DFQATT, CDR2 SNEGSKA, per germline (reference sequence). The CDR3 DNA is TGCCCGGCTTCTGAGCAGTTCTTC. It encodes CPASEQFF.

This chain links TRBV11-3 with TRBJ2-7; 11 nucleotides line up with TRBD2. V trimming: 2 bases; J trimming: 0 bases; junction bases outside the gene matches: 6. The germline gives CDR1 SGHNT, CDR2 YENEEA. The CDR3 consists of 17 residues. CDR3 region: CASSLTSGRGASYEQYF. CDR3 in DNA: TGTGCCAGCAGCTTAACTAGCGGGAGAGGGGCCTCCTACGAGCAGTACTTC. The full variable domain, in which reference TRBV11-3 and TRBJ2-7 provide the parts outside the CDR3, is EAGVVQSPRYKIIEKKQPVAFWCNPISGHNTLYWYLQNLGQGPELLIRYENEEAVDDSQLPKDRFSAERLKGVDSTLKIQPAELGDSAVYLCASSLTSGRGASYEQYFGPGTRLTVT.

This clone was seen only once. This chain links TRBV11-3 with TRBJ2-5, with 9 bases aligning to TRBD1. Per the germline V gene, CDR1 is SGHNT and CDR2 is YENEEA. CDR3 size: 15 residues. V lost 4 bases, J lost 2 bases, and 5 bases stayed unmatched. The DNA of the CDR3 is TGTGCCAGCAGCTACCTGACAGGGGGGCAAGAGACCCAGTACTTC. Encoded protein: CASSYLTGGQETQYF.

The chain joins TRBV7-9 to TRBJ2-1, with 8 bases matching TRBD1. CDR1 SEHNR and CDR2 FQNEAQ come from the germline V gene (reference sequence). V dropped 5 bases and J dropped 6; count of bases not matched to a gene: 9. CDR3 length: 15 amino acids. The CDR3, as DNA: TGTGCCAGCAGCCTTACAGGGGGTGTTGGCAATGAGCAGTTCTTC. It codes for CASSLTGGVGNEQFF.

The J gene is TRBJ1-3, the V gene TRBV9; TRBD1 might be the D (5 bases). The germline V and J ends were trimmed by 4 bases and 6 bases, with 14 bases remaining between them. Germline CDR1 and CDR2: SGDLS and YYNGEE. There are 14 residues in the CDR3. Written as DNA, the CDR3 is TGTGCCAGCAGCCAGAGGGGCTTGGCAAACACCATATATTTT. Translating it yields CASSQRGLANTIYF.

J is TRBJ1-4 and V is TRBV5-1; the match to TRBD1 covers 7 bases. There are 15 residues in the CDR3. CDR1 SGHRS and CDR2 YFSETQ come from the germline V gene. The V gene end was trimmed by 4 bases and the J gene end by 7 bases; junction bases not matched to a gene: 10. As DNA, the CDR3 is TGCGCCAGCAGCGAGCGACAGGGTATAGCTGAAAAACTGTTTTTT. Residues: CASSERQGIAEKLFF.

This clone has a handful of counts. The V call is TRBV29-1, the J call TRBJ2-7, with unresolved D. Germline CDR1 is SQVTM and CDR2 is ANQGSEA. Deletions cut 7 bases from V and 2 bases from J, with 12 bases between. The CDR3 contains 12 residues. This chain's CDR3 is CSATDRTYEQYF. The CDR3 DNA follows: TGCAGCGCCACGGACCGAACCTACGAGCAGTACTTC.

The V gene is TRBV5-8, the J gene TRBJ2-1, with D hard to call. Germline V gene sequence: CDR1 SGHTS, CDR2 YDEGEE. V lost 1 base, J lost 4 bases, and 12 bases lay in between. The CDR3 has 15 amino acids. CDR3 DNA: TGTGCCAGCAGCTTGAACGGGCGGATGTACAATGAGCAGTTCTTC. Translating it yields CASSLNGRMYNEQFF.

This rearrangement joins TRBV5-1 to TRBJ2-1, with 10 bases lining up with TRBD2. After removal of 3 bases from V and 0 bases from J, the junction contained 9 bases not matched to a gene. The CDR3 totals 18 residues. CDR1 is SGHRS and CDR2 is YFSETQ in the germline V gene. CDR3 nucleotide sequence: TGCGCCAGCAGCTCTACTAGCGGGAAACTAAGCTCCTACAATGAGCAGTTCTTC. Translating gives CASSSTSGKLSSYNEQFF.